This TCR beta chain was found in a study of blood T cell repertoires in COVID-19. At the level of the study: Sites in the United States, Italy and Spain provided acute and convalescent COVID-19 samples. T cells, B-cell-depleted T cells, or PBMCs provided the cDNA or gDNA that served as material.

Trimming stripped 4 bases from V and 3 bases from J, with 13 bases between. CDR1 and CDR2 (germline): SGDLS, YYNGEE. There are 14 residues in the CDR3. Some clones are missing from TCRdb's copy, which holds only in-frame ones; the method was immunoSEQ multiplex PCR. The table records approximately 300,000 clones, 86% of them present only once. The chain combines TRBV9 with TRBJ1-1; D gene uncertain. The sequenced sample was peripheral blood. The receptor was derived from a woman between 50 and 59 years old with acute or convalescent COVID-19. CDR3 nucleotides: TGTGCCAGCAGCCCCCGTTTGGCGGACACTGAAGCTTTCTTT. Translation gives CASSPRLADTEAFF.